The 25 T cell receptor beta chains given below trace back to one sample, sequenced in a study of post-analysis software for immune sequencing data. Findings and caveats of the study: TRBV5-6, TRBV5-1 and TRBV20-1 belonged to a set of roughly 5 TRBV segments that were more frequent in patients than controls.

Their recognized antigens are unknown. Prepared TCR beta cDNA libraries contained unique molecular identifiers. TCRdb independently ran MiXCR on the PCR reads; one entry per CDR3 protein. The sample contains 250,000 to 300,000 distinct CDR3 sequences, 36% of which appear only once. Sample: blood. The source is a girl aged 5 to 17 with multiple sclerosis.

Comments on this clonotype: One base away lies a much larger clone, so this may be a sequencing read error. J is TRBJ2-1 and V is TRBV5-1; no reliable D call. The CDR3 extends over 12 amino acids. In germline, CDR1 is SGHRS, CDR2 YFSETQ. DNA for the CDR3: TGCGCCAGCAGAAAGCTAGACAATGGGCAGTTCTTC. This sequence encodes CASRKLDNGQFF.

This chain joins TRBV7-8 and TRBJ1-1; D may be TRBD1 (6 bases). The V gene lost 5 bases and the J gene lost 8 bases, with 9 bases spanning the gap. The CDR3 has 11 residues. In germline, CDR1 is SGHVS, CDR2 FQNEAQ. The CDR3 spells CASSGGLEAFF. The CDR3 DNA is TGTGCCAGCAGCGGGGGGCTGGAAGCTTTCTTT.

The rearrangement joins TRBV19 to TRBJ2-1, with a tentative D call TRBD2 (6 bases). Trimming removed 8 bases at V and 9 bases at J, with 23 bases between. The CDR3 spans 15 residues. Looked up from germline, CDR1 is LNHDA and CDR2 is SQIVND (reference sequence). The CDR3 DNA reads TGTGCCAGTTCTTTCCGGGACTCCAGCACGGGTGAGCAGTTCTTC. It translates to CASSFRDSSTGEQFF.

In the case of this clonotype: A read error is possible here, since a much larger clone lies one base away. This rearrangement joins TRBV7-2 to TRBJ2-5, with 16 bases lining up with TRBD2. This CDR3 comprises 14 residues. The V gene's germline CDR1 is SGHTA and CDR2 FQGNSA. The V and J ends lost 5 bases and 11 bases, in that order; junction bases with no gene match: 5. Here the CDR3 reads CASSIPGLAGGQYF. For the CDR3, the DNA is TGTGCCAGCAGCATACCGGGACTAGCGGGGGGGCAGTACTTC.

The rearrangement links TRBV12-3 or TRBV12-4 to TRBJ2-5; 9 bases are a match to TRBD2. The CDR3 has 14 residues. V gave up 7 bases and J gave up 2 bases; unmatched junction bases: 5. CDR3 sequence: CASTAGGPQETQYF. As DNA, the CDR3 is TGTGCCAGCACAGCGGGAGGTCCTCAAGAGACCCAGTACTTC.

This clonotype was observed at least ten times. The rearrangement joins TRBV5-1 to TRBJ1-2; D perhaps matches TRBD1 (5 bases). There are 13 residues in the CDR3. Germline assignment: CDR1 SGHRS and CDR2 YFSETQ. Trimming stripped 4 bases from V and 6 bases from J, with 13 bases between. The CDR3, as DNA: TGCGCCAGCAGCCCACTAAGGGACCATGGCTACACCTTC. Translating it yields CASSPLRDHGYTF.

This clonotype was seen more than once but under ten times. Here the CDR3 DNA reads TGTGCCAGCAGTACTGGGACTGAAGCTTTCTTT. Translation gives CASSTGTEAFF. The rearrangement links TRBV6-2 or TRBV6-3 to TRBJ1-1; D not resolved. This CDR3 contains 11 residues. V was trimmed by 5 bases and J by 5 bases, leaving 6 bases between them. The germline V gene has CDR1 MNHEY and CDR2 SVGEGT.

This clonotype came up many times. This sequence joins TRBV24-1 and TRBJ2-1; 10 nucleotides align to TRBD1. Germline lookup yields CDR1 KGHDR and CDR2 SFDVKD. This CDR3 spans 16 amino acids. The V segment lost 7 bases and the J segment 8 bases; nucleotides outside the gene matches: 13. CDR3: CATRPSGGTGVDEQFF. The CDR3 region has the DNA TGTGCCACCAGACCCTCCGGGGGGACAGGGGTCGATGAGCAGTTCTTC.

This chain connects TRBV12-3 or TRBV12-4 to TRBJ2-3, with D perhaps given as TRBD1 or TRBD2 (5 bases each). The CDR3 has 13 amino acids. Trimming took off 6 bases at V and 6 bases at J, with 13 bases between the two ends. The CDR3 bases are TGTGCCAGCAGACTAGTGGGGACCGATACGCAGTATTTT. Amino acid sequence: CASRLVGTDTQYF.

Remarks on this clonotype: This may be a read error, as it is one base from a much larger clone. This chain uses TRBV12-3 or TRBV12-4 with TRBJ2-1, with TRBD2 identical over 7 bases. The CDR3 loop spans 16 amino acids. J was trimmed by 10 bases and V by 3 bases; bases with no gene match: 15. CDR3 in DNA: TGTGCCAGCAGTTTTTATACGGGGGGACGGGGTGTGGAGCAGTTCTTC. This gives the protein CASSFYTGGRGVEQFF.

This sequence joins TRBV20-1 and TRBJ2-2; 7 nucleotides align to TRBD1. V dropped 0 bases and J dropped 2; count of bases not matched to a gene: 3. The germline V gene has CDR1 DFQATT and CDR2 SNEGSKA (reference sequence). The CDR3 totals 15 residues. The CDR3 spells CSARDGDRNTGELFF. For the CDR3, the DNA is TGCAGTGCTAGAGATGGGGACAGAAACACCGGGGAGCTGTTTTTT.

The chain uses TRBV29-1 and TRBJ2-4, with a tentative D call TRBD1 (5 bases). The CDR3 has 12 residues. CDR1 is SQVTM and CDR2 is ANQGSEA in the germline V gene. Trimming pared 6 bases from V and 12 bases from J, leaving 18 bases between. The CDR3 loop reads CSVAGDRGSQYF. The CDR3 region has the DNA TGCAGCGTGGCCGGAGATAGGGGTTCTCAGTACTTC.

This clonotype was counted ten times or more. The gene calls are TRBV7-9 and TRBJ2-3; tentatively, D is TRBD1 (6 bases). The CDR3 totals 20 residues. Germline V CDR1 and CDR2: SEHNR, FQNEAQ (reference sequence). With 4 bases removed from V and 0 bases from J, the gap between germline ends came to 26 bases. The CDR3 DNA sequence: TGTGCCAGCAGCTCGACCCCCACAGGGAAAGGCACCCCTAGCACAGATACGCAGTATTTT. This translates into CASSSTPTGKGTPSTDTQYF.

The sample holds many counts of this clonotype. The J gene is TRBJ1-2, the V gene TRBV5-1, with 7 bases matching TRBD1. V was clipped by 4 bases and J by 4 bases; unmatched bases: 4. Germline CDR1 SGHRS, CDR2 YFSETQ. The CDR3 spans 13 residues. CDR3 region: CASSDRVTYGYTF. DNA of the CDR3: TGCGCCAGCAGCGACAGGGTCACCTATGGCTACACCTTC.

The V gene is TRBV29-1, the J gene TRBJ2-5; a weak D match, TRBD1 (6 bases). V lost 7 bases and J 2 bases, leaving 11 bases between the germline ends. Germline V gene sequence: CDR1 SQVTM, CDR2 ANQGSEA. The CDR3 has 12 residues. CDR3 DNA sequence: TGCAGCGCCCGGACAGTTCAAGAGACCCAGTACTTC. It encodes CSARTVQETQYF.

This clonotype was detected only a few times. A clone one base away is much larger, so this may be a read error. The chain carries TRBV20-1 and TRBJ2-1; no clear D gene. The CDR3 is 14 amino acids. V dropped 3 bases and J dropped 11 bases, with 20 bases sitting between them. Germline CDR1 reads DFQATT; CDR2 reads SNEGSKA (reference sequence). The CDR3 sequence is CSASPSASPGKQFF. CDR3 coding DNA: TGCAGTGCTAGCCCTTCTGCCAGCCCCGGTAAGCAGTTCTTC.

In its sample, this clonotype was seen many times. The rearrangement links TRBV29-1 to TRBJ2-1, with D possibly TRBD2 on 5 matching bases. V was clipped by 0 bases and J by 4 bases, with 13 bases between them. CDR3 length: 15 residues. The germline V gene has CDR1 SQVTM and CDR2 ANQGSEA. The CDR3 sequence is CSVEEWASRYNEQFF. CDR3 sequence (DNA): TGCAGCGTTGAAGAGTGGGCTAGCAGATACAATGAGCAGTTCTTC.

There are many counts of this clonotype. The chain uses TRBV7-9 and TRBJ1-5, with unresolved D. Trimming took 5 bases from V and 2 from J, leaving 7 bases between them. This CDR3 is built from 13 residues. The germline CDR1 and CDR2 sequences are SEHNR and FQNEAQ (reference sequence). For the CDR3, the DNA is TGTGCCAGCAGCAGAACGGGCAATCAGCCCCAGCATTTT. Its translation is CASSRTGNQPQHF.

At least ten counts were recorded for this clonotype. The J gene is TRBJ2-1, the V gene TRBV20-1, with 9 positions matching TRBD1. V lost 4 bases and J lost 5; bases outside the gene matches: 9. The CDR3 consists of 15 residues. The germline gives CDR1 DFQATT, CDR2 SNEGSKA (reference sequence). The CDR3 DNA follows: TGCAGTGCTATAGGGACAGGGTGGTACGACAATGAGCAGTTCTTC. Translation: CSAIGTGWYDNEQFF.

V and J are TRBV6-4 and TRBJ1-5; unclear D gene. The ends were cut back, 0 bases at V and 3 bases at J, with 9 bases in the middle. There are 15 residues in the CDR3. Germline-derived CDR1 and CDR2 are MRHNA and SNTAGT. In nucleotides, the CDR3 is TGTGCCAGCAGTGACTCCTCGGACCCCAATCAGCCCCAGCATTTT. Translating gives CASSDSSDPNQPQHF.

Details on this clonotype: This could be a read error, since a much larger clone is one nucleotide away. The V gene is TRBV5-4, the J gene TRBJ2-7, with 9 bases identical to TRBD1. V shed 2 bases and J 12 bases; nucleotides not matched to a gene: 21. CDR1 is SGHNT and CDR2 is YYREEE in the germline V gene (reference sequence). This CDR3 has 17 residues. The CDR3 sequence: CASSLSTGQGLGETRYF. DNA for the CDR3: TGTGCCAGCAGCTTAAGTACGGGACAGGGTTTGGGAGAGACCCGGTACTTC.

There are many counts of this clonotype. The chain links TRBV12-3 or TRBV12-4 to TRBJ1-2; D is perhaps TRBD1 (5 bases). The V and J ends lost 1 base and 7 bases respectively, with 19 bases between them. The CDR3 sequence is 16 residues long. The DNA for the CDR3 is TGTGCCAGCAGTTTAGGTCTTCAGGGAGGTATCGGTGGCTACACCTTC. Residues: CASSLGLQGGIGGYTF.

This clonotype occurred many times. The chain has TRBV3-1 and TRBJ1-6, with 8 bases identical to TRBD1. Germline CDR1 is LGHDT and CDR2 is YNNKEL (reference sequence). The CDR3 contains 16 residues. After removal of 2 bases from V and 8 bases from J, the junction contained 8 bases not matched to a gene. The CDR3 nucleotides read TGTGCCAGCAGCCAATCCGCCGGGACAGGAGATTCACCCCTCCACTTT. Its protein is CASSQSAGTGDSPLHF.

As for this clonotype: This may be a read error, as it is one base from a much larger clone. The DNA for the CDR3 is TGTGCCAGCAGCGCGGCTAGCCACTACGAGCAGTACTTC. It encodes CASSAASHYEQYF. The chain is built from TRBV6-1 and TRBJ2-7, with D tentatively TRBD2 (5 bases). Germline V gene data show CDR1 as MNHNS and CDR2 as SASEGT. The CDR3 is 13 amino acids. V was shortened by 6 bases and J by 3 bases, with 12 bases between the two germline ends.

This clonotype was counted between two and nine times. The CDR3 loop reads CASSLAPSNEQYF. The DNA for the CDR3 is TGTGCCAGCAGTTTAGCACCTTCTAATGAGCAGTACTTC. V gene TRBV27 combines with J gene TRBJ2-7; D not certain. Germline CDR1 is MNHEY and CDR2 is SMNVEV (reference sequence). This CDR3 has 13 residues. V was pared by 2 bases and J by 7 bases, with 12 bases between.